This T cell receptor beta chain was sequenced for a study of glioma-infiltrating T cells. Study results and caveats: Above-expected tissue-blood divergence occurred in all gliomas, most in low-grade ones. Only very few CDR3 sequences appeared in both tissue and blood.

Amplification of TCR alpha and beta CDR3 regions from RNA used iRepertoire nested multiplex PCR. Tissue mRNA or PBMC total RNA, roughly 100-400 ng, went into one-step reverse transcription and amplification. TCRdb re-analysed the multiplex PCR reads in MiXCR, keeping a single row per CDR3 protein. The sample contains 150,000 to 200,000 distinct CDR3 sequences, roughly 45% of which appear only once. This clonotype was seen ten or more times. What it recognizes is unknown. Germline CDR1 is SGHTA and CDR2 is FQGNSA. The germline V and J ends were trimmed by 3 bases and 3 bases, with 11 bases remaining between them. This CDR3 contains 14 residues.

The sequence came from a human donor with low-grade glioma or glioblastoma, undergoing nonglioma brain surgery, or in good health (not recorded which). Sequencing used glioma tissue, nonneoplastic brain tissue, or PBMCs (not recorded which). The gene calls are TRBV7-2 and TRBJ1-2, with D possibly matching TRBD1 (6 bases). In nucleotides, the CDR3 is TGTGCCAGCAGCTTCCAGACAGGCGACTATGGCTACACCTTC. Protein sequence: CASSFQTGDYGYTF.